Below, 3 T cell receptor beta chains from the same sample are listed, as sequenced in a study of CD8 T cells in Susac syndrome. After extraction with the RNeasy kit, about 0.45 to 1 ug of the RNA was reverse transcribed using random hexamers. TCRdb analysed the immunoSEQ multiplex PCR reads with MiXCR anew, one entry per CDR3 protein. The repertoire includes approximately 230,000 distinct CDR3 sequences, around 93% of them detected once, and 0.065% to 0.075% sits in the top ten. The sequenced material came from CD4+ T cells from PBMCs. These receptors were collected from a human donor with multiple sclerosis.

J is TRBJ2-3 and V is TRBV4-1; no reliable D call. V was trimmed by 1 base and J by 5 bases, leaving 13 bases between them. Per the germline V gene, CDR1 is MGHRA and CDR2 is YSYEKL. The CDR3 runs to 15 residues. The CDR3 loop is CASSQARTFVDTQYF. For the CDR3, the DNA is TGCGCCAGCAGCCAAGCAAGGACGTTCGTAGATACGCAGTATTTT.

This chain joins TRBV10-3 and TRBJ1-6, with a tentative D call TRBD1 (6 bases). Between the trimmed V and J ends, which lost 3 bases and 10 bases, there was a span of 16 bases. The germline V gene encodes CDR1 ENHRY and CDR2 SYGVKD. This CDR3 spans 15 amino acids. The CDR3 region is CAISEQQGGQSPLHF. The DNA for the CDR3 is TGTGCCATCAGTGAACAACAGGGAGGCCAATCACCCCTCCACTTT.

This clonotype has a single count. CDR3 coding DNA: TGTGCCAGTAGGAGATCCGGGACAGGGGGCGTGGAGCAGTACTTC. Amino acids: CASRRSGTGGVEQYF. V usage is TRBV19 and J usage is TRBJ2-7; 12 nucleotides agree with TRBD1. V lost 6 bases, J lost 7 bases, and 10 bases stayed unmatched. The CDR3 covers 15 residues. Germline V gene data show CDR1 as LNHDA and CDR2 as SQIVND (reference sequence).